What follows describes a single T cell receptor beta chain. This sample was taken from a study of cytotoxic CD8 clonotypes in ibrutinib-treated CLL. About the study: Partial response occurred in about 25 patients and complete response in 2; at median around 5.5 years, around 15 remained remitted and some twelve progressed. The sample average was approximately 260,000 productive templates and 85,000 to 100,000 productive rearrangements.

The CDR3 contains 14 residues. V lost 6 bases to trimming and J lost 8 bases; unmatched junction nucleotides: 3. Germline assignment: CDR1 MNHEY and CDR2 SMNVEV (reference sequence). The source of roughly 1.9 micrograms of genomic DNA for TCR beta libraries was cryopreserved PBMCs. Depth targeted 1 in 200,000 to 1 in 1 million T cells, averaging roughly 9.7x coverage per clonotype. TCRdb's copy holds only in-frame clones and misses some; the assay was immunoSEQ multiplex PCR. The sample holds 35,000 to 50,000 clones, more than 60% seen once. The rearrangement joins TRBV27 to TRBJ2-1; the match to TRBD2 covers 14 bases. This TCR came from a human donor with chronic lymphocytic leukemia. The starting material was PBMCs, obtained after 12 months of ibrutinib treatment. The CDR3 DNA reads TGTGCCAGCAGAGGACTAGCGGGGGGCTATGAGCAGTTCTTC. Encoded protein: CASRGLAGGYEQFF.